This TCR beta chain derives from a study of cytomegalovirus exposure and HLA in healthy donors (dated by TCRdb to about 2017). Broadly, across the study: In an earlier analysis of fewer than 750 of the donors, 250 to 300 Gb of sequence data and just under 120 million unique TCR beta sequences from 180 million or so T cells were reported. An early release that covered fewer than 800 HLA-typed donors contained around 330 gigabases of sequencing data and approximately 85 million unique TCR sequences. Of the 350 to 400 genotyped donors, about 80% fell in the genetic ancestry cluster associated with self-reported Caucasian donors. The study was designed to test whether signatures of past pathogen exposure could be identified by cataloging public T cell receptors. The study profiled the T cell repertoires of 500 to 800 subjects by immunosequencing and related them to cytomegalovirus serostatus. A separate validation cohort of 100 to 150 different subjects was used in addition to the approximately 670-subject first cohort. To predict cytomegalovirus infection status, the study combined high-throughput TCR immunosequencing, statistical association of individual TCRs with disease status, and machine learning. A later analysis re-analyzed previously published TCR beta repertoires from 500 to 700 donors and added high-resolution HLA genotyping to study TCR occurrence patterns. The later analysis used no new phenotypic data to find candidate immune exposures, relying instead on TCR beta sequences and their occurrence across donors. To decide whether each TCR beta V gene segment behaved as functional or pseudogenic, an earlier analysis of 587 of the donors relied on high-throughput TCR beta sequencing. Alongside the repertoire data, information on donor age, sex, ethnicity and CMV serostatus was compiled. A later genetic analysis took genome-wide SNP genotypes for about 65% of the 666 donors and used that subset as a discovery cohort. Every repertoire in the discovery cohort had been generated on one and the same sequencing platform. Class I and class II HLA loci were covered by the typing at four-digit resolution. The number of donors typed differed by locus, with roughly 629-640 for A, B, C, DRB1 and DQB1, more than 500 for DQA1, about 610 for DPA1, and under 490 for DPB1. Several DR-DQ haplotypes were handled as single units for association and clustering, since linkage in the cohort was strong. Among some 410 genotyped donors of the cohort, an average of roughly 240,000 unique TCR beta nucleotide sequences were sequenced per donor, approximately 20% of them non-productive.

Libraries were built with the immunoSEQ multiplex PCR assay. For the multiplex PCR, a mixture combining 60 forward primers for TCR Vbeta segments and 13 reverse primers for TCR Jbeta segments was used. Amplification of the CDR3 region of rearranged TCR beta genes was performed with a multiplex PCR assay on genomic DNA. On the Illumina HiSeq System, the amplified TCR beta libraries were sequenced as 87-base-pair reads. The authors' analysis ran thus. In a later analysis, some 80 million unique TCR beta chains were counted across the approximately 640 repertoires, and roughly 10 million of these chains were shared by at least two donors. Raw reads were error-corrected and collapsed into unique sequences by a nearest-neighbor algorithm in which closely related sequences were merged to remove PCR and sequencing errors. V, D and J gene segments were assigned by aligning CDR3 sequences to IMGT reference sequences. For a sequence to be retained, at least a six-nucleotide match to both a V gene segment and a J gene segment was required. Rearrangements were classified as productive when the CDR3 lacked stop codons and remained in frame with V and J, and all other rearrangements were classified as non-productive. CDR3 was defined by IMGT convention, running from the second conserved V-encoded cysteine to the conserved J-encoded phenylalanine. Sequences without an unambiguous match to a single V gene segment were excluded from the earlier analysis of about 600 of the donors. An earlier analysis of fewer than 650 of the donors classified V segments as functional when productive rearrangements were above 56.7% and as segregating when the standard deviation between donors was above 5%. A statistical classification framework was built to diagnose cytomegalovirus status from the catalog of TCR beta chain sequences. In a later analysis, V and J genes were assigned by comparing TCR nucleotide sequences against IMGT/GENE-DB human TR gene sequences. The TCRdist pipeline was used in a later analysis to assign CDR3 sequences and most-parsimonious VDJ recombination scenarios. In a later analysis, each TCR beta chain was defined by its CDR3 amino acid sequence together with its V-gene family, and reads without a unique V-gene family were excluded. A later analysis removed over 500 highly shared, low-generation-probability nucleotide sequences to deal with suspected cross-contamination and a sequencing artifact. In a later analysis, a clonal expansion index was calculated for each public chain from normalized within-repertoire ranks of inferred template counts. In a later analysis, generation probabilities were computed using a VDJ recombination model fitted to out-of-frame rearrangements, and the results were checked against IGoR. A later analysis scored TCR-TCR, TCR-HLA and TCR-CMV co-occurrence with hypergeometric tests, applying a repertoire-size bias correction to TCR pairs. False discovery rates were estimated in a later analysis by permuting HLA or CMV assignments 20 times. In a later analysis, co-occurring TCRs were grouped using DBSCAN, and TCRdist sequence similarity was added for clustering within HLA-allele-positive subsets. Co-occurrence clustering excluded repertoires with fewer than 30,000 or more than 120,000 public chains, plus five with anomalous nucleotide sharing. This is the immuneACCESS table as TCRdb keeps it, with only in-frame sequences that have V and J called. A part of the clones is gone; compared with another copy, unresolved V genes explain less than half, and the rest is unexplained. The V and J calls and clone size are taken from that table; D and trimming were inferred from the DNA. This sample comprises around 150,000 clones, roughly 85% of them detected only once. The ten biggest clones cover roughly 0.7% of the sample.

The CDR3 contains 14 residues, cysteine and phenylalanine counted. Only CDR3 DNA is held: 42 bases, read in frame from base 1. V and J are trimmed by 0 bases and 7 bases, and the gene matches miss 3 bases of the junction. The CDR1 and CDR2 encoded by the germline V gene (reference sequence) are SGHNT and YYREEE. This clone is a singleton in its sample. Its antigen is currently not known. No qualities accompany the bases; no much larger clone lies one base away. Study-wide conclusions, independent of this receptor: Strong co-occurrence of HLA alleles, especially DR and DQ, made assigning TCR associations to individual alleles difficult. In a later genetic analysis, a missense DCLRE1C variant was associated with V-gene and J-gene trimming of TCR beta chains, and the association was replicated in an independent cohort. At a false discovery rate of 0.05, a later analysis linked fewer than 20,000 TCR beta sequences to specific HLA alleles. A further reported finding was that TCR beta sequences accurately predicted the HLA-A and HLA-B alleles for most subjects in the first cohort. This cohort had only TCR beta chains sequenced, and the lack of alpha or paired-chain data limited which features could be detected. The only immune exposure information available for the cohort was CMV serostatus. The authors suggested that the approach could potentially be extended to other disease states and immunological phenotypes. A later analysis found that HLA-associated TCR beta chains were more clonally expanded and had lower generation probabilities than equally common non-associated chains. In the study, around 150 TCR beta chains were listed as associated with cytomegalovirus. The sequencing pipeline was judged likely to have produced a cluster of highly shared sequence variants as a technical artifact. Because counts were too low, roughly 16 rarely observed V segments, including chromosome 9 orphons, were left out of the earlier analysis of some 640 of the donors. In a later analysis, TCR association rates were found to vary across HLA loci, with the most associated TCRs seen for DRB1 alleles and the fewest for HLA-C alleles. Sequencing depth was assumed to be roughly uniform across donors in the presence/absence analyses, though that assumption may not hold. Compared with the approximately 700-donor mean, donors in an Asian-associated ancestry cluster had fewer N-insertions in productive TCRs, according to a later genetic analysis. A few of the identified cytomegalovirus-associated TCR beta chains were confirmed in vitro to be specific for cytomegalovirus antigens. The classifier was reported to diagnose cytomegalovirus status with high specificity and sensitivity in both the original and validation cohorts. Some IMGT-functional V segments, including TRBV6-2 and TRBV6-3, could not be told apart with the 87-base-pair reads, so those segments were excluded. Across donors, most TCR sequences were observed very rarely, whereas some public TCRs were present in many individuals. Correlated functional status among segregating V segments might be attributable to linkage disequilibrium, but an unknown experimental factor could not be ruled out. In a later analysis, most CMV-associated TCR beta chains were found to appear HLA-restricted, with HLA associations seemingly driven largely by CMV exposure. According to a later analysis, parvovirus B19, influenza, CMV and Epstein-Barr virus appeared linked to several top co-occurrence clusters. In an earlier analysis of some 540 of the donors, most TCR beta V segments appeared in productive rearrangements about 87% or about 30% of the time, broadly matching IMGT annotations. Because HLA typing was missing for some donors at each locus, association tests included only the typed subset.

In total, over 600 healthy bone marrow donors made up the cohort. All cohort members were sampled while nominally healthy, although unrecorded immune exposures were likely present. The donor was CMV seronegative and was included in the group of a few hundred seronegative cohort members. Every donor gave a peripheral blood sample, and the peripheral blood mononuclear cells from that sample were used for TCR beta sequencing. Genomic DNA was extracted from the blood cell samples with the Qiagen DNeasy Blood Extraction Kit. The sequence was collected from a male donor in good health and CMV-seronegative. The sequencing sample was made of PBMCs. The chain links TRBV5-4 with TRBJ2-1; 8 junctional bases match TRBD2. The CDR3 is CASSLGGGSNEQFF. The nucleotide sequence is TGTGCCAGCAGCTTGGGCGGGGGGAGTAATGAGCAGTTCTTC.